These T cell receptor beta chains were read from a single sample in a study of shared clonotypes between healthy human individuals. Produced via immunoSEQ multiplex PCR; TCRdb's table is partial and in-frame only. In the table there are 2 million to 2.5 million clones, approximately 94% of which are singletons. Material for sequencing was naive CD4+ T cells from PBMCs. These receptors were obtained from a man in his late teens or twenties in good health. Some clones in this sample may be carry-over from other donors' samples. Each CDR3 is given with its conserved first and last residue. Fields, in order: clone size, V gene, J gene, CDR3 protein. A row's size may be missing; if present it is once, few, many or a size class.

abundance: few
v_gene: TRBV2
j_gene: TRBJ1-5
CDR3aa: CASSEGEHQPQHF

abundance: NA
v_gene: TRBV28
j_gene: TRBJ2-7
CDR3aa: CASSLWSRGRGDEQYF

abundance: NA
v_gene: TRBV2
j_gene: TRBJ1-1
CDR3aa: CASSENRESAEAFF

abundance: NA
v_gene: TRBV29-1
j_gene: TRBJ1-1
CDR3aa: CSVGSTVYLNTEAFF

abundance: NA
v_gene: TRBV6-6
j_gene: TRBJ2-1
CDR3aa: CASSYGGTANEQFF

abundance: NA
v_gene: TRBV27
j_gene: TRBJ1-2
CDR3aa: CASSSKGPGGSTNYGYTF

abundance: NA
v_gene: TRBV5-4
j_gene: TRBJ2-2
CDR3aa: CASSLDRGGGTGELFF

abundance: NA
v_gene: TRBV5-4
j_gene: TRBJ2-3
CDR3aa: CASTLGGPGAGGGADTQYF

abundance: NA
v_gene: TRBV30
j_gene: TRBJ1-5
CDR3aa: CAWSVEEGARNQPQHF

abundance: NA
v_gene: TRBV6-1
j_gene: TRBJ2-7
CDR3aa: CASGRYEQYF

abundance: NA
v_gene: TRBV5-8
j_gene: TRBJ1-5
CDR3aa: CASQSQIRRGGQPQHF

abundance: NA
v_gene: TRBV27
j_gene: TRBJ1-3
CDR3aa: CASSRTDGNTIYF

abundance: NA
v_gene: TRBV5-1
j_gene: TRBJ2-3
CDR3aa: CASSPLGLAGGSSTDTQYF

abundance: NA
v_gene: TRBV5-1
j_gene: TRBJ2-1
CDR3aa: CASSPQTASYNEQFF

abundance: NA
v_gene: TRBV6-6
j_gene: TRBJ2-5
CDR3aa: CASTVIGVRETQYF

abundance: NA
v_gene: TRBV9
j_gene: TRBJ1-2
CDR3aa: CASSPRTGVPYGYTF

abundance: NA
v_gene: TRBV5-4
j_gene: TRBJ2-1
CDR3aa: CASSSGQVLYNEQFF

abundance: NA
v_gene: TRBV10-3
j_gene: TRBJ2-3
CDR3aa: CAIRGMGTDTQYF

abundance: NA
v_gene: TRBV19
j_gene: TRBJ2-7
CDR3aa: CASSAGTGIDEQYF

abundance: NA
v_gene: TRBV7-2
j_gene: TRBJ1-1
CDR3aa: CASRTATWGTEAFF

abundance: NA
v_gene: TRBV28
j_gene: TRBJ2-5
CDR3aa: CASSSSAERETQYF

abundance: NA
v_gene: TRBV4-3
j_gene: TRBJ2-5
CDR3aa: CASSVYQGIQETQYF

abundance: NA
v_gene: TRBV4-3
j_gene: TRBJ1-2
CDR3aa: CASSQRGLEGYTF

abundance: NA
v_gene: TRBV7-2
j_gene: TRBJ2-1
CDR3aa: CASSPSFWEQFF

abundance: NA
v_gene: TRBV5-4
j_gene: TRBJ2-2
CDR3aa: CASSFPGLGAGELFF

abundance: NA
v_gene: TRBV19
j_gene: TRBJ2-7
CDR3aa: CASSPGVGSYEQYF

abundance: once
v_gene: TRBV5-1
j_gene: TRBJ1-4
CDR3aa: CASSLASVDIEKLFF

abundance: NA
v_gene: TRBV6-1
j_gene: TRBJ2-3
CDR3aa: CASSRPGQDTDTQYF

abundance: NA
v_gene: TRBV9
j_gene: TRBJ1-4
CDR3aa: CASSVVGTGDEKLFF

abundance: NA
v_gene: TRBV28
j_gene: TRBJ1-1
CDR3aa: CASEFPGPGDTEAFF

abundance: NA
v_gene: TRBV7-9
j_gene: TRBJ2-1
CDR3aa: CASSLATGPGLGVNEQFF

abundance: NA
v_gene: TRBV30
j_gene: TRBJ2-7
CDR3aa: CAWSGSGGLQQYF

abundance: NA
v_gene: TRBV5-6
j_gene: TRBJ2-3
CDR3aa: CASSLGHVTQYF